This T cell receptor (beta chain) was recorded in a study of T cell changes during pregnancy in multiple sclerosis. The CDR3 contains 15 residues. The germline V gene has CDR1 GTSNPN and CDR2 SVGIG (reference sequence). Deletions cut 3 bases from V and 2 bases from J, with 17 bases between. Generated by immunoSEQ multiplex PCR, the TCRdb table keeps only in-frame clones and is missing some. The sample consists of about 67,000 clones, 75% to 95% of them appearing once. The receptor was isolated from a female donor with multiple sclerosis, enrolled in a pregnancy study. The chain has TRBV30 and TRBJ2-7; D perhaps matches TRBD1 (5 bases). The sequenced sample was peripheral blood, obtained in the third trimester of pregnancy. In nucleotides, the CDR3 is TGTGCCTGGAGCGCAGGGATCCCGGCCCCCTACGAGCAGTACTTC. Translation: CAWSAGIPAPYEQYF.